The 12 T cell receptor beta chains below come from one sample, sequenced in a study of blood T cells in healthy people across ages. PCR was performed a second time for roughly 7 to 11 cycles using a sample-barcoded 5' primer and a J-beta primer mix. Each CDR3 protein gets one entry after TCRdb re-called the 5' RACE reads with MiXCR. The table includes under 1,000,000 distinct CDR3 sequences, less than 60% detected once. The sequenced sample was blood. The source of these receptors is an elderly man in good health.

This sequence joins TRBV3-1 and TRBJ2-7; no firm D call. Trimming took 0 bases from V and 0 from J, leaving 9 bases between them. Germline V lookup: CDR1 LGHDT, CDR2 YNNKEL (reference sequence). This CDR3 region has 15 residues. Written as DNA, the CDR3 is TGTGCCAGCAGCCAAGATATGGGGTTCTCCTACGAGCAGTACTTC. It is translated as CASSQDMGFSYEQYF.

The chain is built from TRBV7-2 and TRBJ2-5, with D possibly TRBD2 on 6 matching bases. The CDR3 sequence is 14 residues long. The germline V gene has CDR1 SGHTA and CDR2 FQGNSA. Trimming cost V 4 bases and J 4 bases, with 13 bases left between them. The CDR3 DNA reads TGTGCCAGCAGCTCCGGCGGGGTCCCAGAGACCCAGTACTTC. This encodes CASSSGGVPETQYF.

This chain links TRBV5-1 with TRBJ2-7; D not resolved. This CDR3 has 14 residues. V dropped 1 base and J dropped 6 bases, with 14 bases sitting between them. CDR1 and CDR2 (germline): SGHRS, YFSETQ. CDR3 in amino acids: CASSLPAQASEQYF. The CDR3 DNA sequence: TGCGCCAGCAGCTTGCCCGCACAAGCCTCCGAGCAGTACTTC.

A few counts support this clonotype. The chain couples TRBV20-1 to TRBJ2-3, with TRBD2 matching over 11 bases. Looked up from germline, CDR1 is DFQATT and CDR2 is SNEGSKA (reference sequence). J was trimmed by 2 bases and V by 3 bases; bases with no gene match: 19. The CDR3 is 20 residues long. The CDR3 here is CSASQPWLAGGQAYTDTQYF. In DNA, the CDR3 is TGCAGTGCTAGTCAGCCGTGGCTAGCGGGAGGCCAGGCTTACACAGATACGCAGTATTTT.

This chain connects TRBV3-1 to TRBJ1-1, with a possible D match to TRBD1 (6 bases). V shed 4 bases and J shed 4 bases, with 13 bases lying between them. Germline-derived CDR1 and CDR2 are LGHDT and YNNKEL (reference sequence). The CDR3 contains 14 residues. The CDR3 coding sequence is TGTGCCAGCAGCCCGGGGGCGCGGAGCACTGAAGCTTTCTTT. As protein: CASSPGARSTEAFF.

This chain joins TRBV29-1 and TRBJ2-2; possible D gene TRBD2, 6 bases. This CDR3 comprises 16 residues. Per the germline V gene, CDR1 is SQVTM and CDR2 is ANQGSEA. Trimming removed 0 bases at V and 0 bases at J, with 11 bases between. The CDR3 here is CSVEEAGGANTGELFF. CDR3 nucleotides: TGCAGCGTTGAAGAGGCGGGCGGGGCGAACACCGGGGAGCTGTTTTTT.

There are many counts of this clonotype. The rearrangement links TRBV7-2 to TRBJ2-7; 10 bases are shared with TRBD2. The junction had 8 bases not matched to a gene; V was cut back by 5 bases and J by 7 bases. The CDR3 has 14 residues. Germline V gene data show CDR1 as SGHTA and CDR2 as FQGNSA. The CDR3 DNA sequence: TGTGCCAGCAGCCCAGGACTAGCGGTGGAGGAGCAGTACTTC. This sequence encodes CASSPGLAVEEQYF.

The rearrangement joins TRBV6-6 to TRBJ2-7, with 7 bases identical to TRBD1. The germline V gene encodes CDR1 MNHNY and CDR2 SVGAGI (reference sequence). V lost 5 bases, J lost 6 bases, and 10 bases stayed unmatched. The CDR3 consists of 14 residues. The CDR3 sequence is CASSPPADRREQYF. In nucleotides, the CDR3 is TGTGCCAGCAGTCCGCCAGCGGACAGGCGCGAGCAGTACTTC.

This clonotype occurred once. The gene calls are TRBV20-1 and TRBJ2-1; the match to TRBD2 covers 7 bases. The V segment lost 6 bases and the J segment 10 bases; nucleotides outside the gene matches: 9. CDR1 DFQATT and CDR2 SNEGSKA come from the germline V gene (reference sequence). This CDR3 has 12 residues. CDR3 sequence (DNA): TGCAGTGCAAAGAGCGGGGTGAGGGAGCAGTTCTTC. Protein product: CSAKSGVREQFF.

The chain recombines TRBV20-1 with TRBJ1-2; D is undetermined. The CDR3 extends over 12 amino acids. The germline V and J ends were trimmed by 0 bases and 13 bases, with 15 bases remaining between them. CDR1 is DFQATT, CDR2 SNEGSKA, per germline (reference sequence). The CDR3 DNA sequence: TGCAGTGCTAGAGACGGACCGTTCGGTTCCACCTTC. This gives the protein CSARDGPFGSTF.

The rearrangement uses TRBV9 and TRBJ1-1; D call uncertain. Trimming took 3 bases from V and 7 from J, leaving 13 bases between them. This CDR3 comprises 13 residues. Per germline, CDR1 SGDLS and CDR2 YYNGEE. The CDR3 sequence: CASSEPGRNEAFF. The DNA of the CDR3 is TGTGCCAGCAGCGAACCCGGACGGAATGAAGCTTTCTTT. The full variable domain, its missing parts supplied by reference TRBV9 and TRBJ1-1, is DSGVTQTPKHLITATGQRVTLRCSPRSGDLSVYWYQQSLDQGLQFLIQYYNGEERAKGNILERFSAQQFPDLHSELNLSSLELGDSALYFCASSEPGRNEAFFGQGTRLTVV.

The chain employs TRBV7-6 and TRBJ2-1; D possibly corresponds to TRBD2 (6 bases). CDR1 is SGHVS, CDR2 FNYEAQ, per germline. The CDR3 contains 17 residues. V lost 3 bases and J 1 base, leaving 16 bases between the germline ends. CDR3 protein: CASSFAVGGVSYNEQFF. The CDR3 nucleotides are TGTGCCAGCAGCTTCGCTGTTGGCGGGGTGTCCTACAATGAGCAGTTCTTC.